The 4 T cell receptor beta chains below all came from one sample that was sequenced in a study of response to subunit inactivated influenza vaccine. Via MiXCR, TCRdb re-called the RT-PCR reads, giving one row per CDR3 protein. This table has around 530,000 distinct CDR3 sequences, 15% to 20% appearing once. Sequenced material: CD4+ T cells sorted from PBMCs, taken less than 30 months after vaccination. The receptors here all came from a man aged 50-75 years who received an inactivated influenza vaccine.

The chain uses TRBV20-1 and TRBJ1-2, with TRBD1 as a possible D gene (5 bases). CDR1 and CDR2 (germline): DFQATT, SNEGSKA (reference sequence). The V and J ends lost 5 bases and 4 bases respectively, with 14 bases between them. There are 13 residues in the CDR3. The CDR3 DNA follows: TGCAGTGCTCTCGAGGCAGGGTCCTATGGCTACACCTTC. This sequence encodes CSALEAGSYGYTF.

The rearrangement uses TRBV9 and TRBJ1-4; the D is unclear. CDR1 SGDLS and CDR2 YYNGEE come from the germline V gene. CDR3 length: 15 amino acids. Trimming stripped 1 base from V and 0 bases from J, with 7 bases between. Here the CDR3 reads CASSVTTATNEKLFF. In DNA, the CDR3 is TGTGCCAGCAGCGTAACAACTGCAACTAATGAAAAACTGTTTTTT.

This clonotype was seen a handful of times. CDR3 coding DNA: TGCAGTGCTAGAGATGCAGGTACCCGAGGCGATGAGCAGTTCTTC. This sequence encodes CSARDAGTRGDEQFF. The V and J genes are TRBV20-1 and TRBJ2-1, with D unresolved. There are 15 residues in the CDR3. The V gene lost 0 bases and the J gene lost 8 bases, with 17 bases spanning the gap. Germline V gene lookup returns CDR1 DFQATT and CDR2 SNEGSKA (reference sequence).

This chain uses TRBV20-1 with TRBJ1-1, with unresolved D. Germline-derived CDR1 and CDR2 are DFQATT and SNEGSKA (reference sequence). Trimming removed 6 bases at V and 0 bases at J, with 14 bases between. The CDR3 sequence is 14 residues long. DNA for the CDR3: TGCAGTGCCACTAGGGCAAACATGAACACTGAAGCTTTCTTT. The encoded protein is CSATRANMNTEAFF.